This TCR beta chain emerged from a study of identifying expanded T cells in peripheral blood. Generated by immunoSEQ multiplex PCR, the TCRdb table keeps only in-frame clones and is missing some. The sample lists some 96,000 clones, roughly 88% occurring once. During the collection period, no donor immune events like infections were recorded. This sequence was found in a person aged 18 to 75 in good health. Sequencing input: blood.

The chain's CDR3 is CASSLNTNTEAFF. For the CDR3, the DNA is TGTGCCAGCAGCCTTAACACAAACACTGAAGCTTTCTTT. V gene TRBV7-9 combines with J gene TRBJ1-1; D unclear. V lost 5 bases and J 2 bases, leaving 9 bases between the germline ends. Germline CDR1 is SEHNR and CDR2 is FQNEAQ (reference sequence). There are 13 residues in the CDR3. The full variable domain, completed using reference TRBV7-9 and TRBJ1-1, is DTGVSQNPRHKITKRGQNVTFRCDPISEHNRLYWYRQTLGQGPEFLTYFQNEAQLEKSRLLSDRFSAERPKGSFSTLEIQRTEQGDSAMYLCASSLNTNTEAFFGQGTRLTVV.